A single sample gave rise to the 20 T cell receptor beta chains below, sequenced in a study of T cells after yellow fever vaccination. Each CDR3 protein is one row after TCRdb ran MiXCR on the 5' RACE reads. Here the sample spans around 360,000 distinct CDR3 sequences, 11% being singletons. The sequencing used PBMCs, collected on the day of the first yellow fever vaccination. The receptors come from a man between 18 and 29 years old who received the YFV17D yellow fever vaccine.

This clonotype came up many times. The chain has TRBV7-2 and TRBJ2-5, with D possibly matching TRBD2 (5 bases). Deletions cut 5 bases from V and 2 bases from J, with 12 bases between. CDR3 length: 14 residues. Germline-derived CDR1 and CDR2 are SGHTA and FQGNSA. CDR3 nucleotides: TGTGCCAGCAGCCCGCGACGGGGACAAGAGACCCAGTACTTC. It encodes CASSPRRGQETQYF.

The J gene is TRBJ2-2, the V gene TRBV10-3; D uncertain. CDR1 is ENHRY and CDR2 is SYGVKD in the germline V gene. V was cut by 8 bases and J by 1 base, with 11 bases left in between. This CDR3 is built from 14 residues. CDR3 in amino acids: CAIPIAGNTGELFF. CDR3 in DNA: TGTGCCATCCCGATCGCAGGGAACACCGGGGAGCTGTTTTTT.

This clonotype was observed a handful of times. The V gene is TRBV7-9, the J gene TRBJ2-7; TRBD1 aligns across 7 bases. The junction had 16 bases not matched to a gene; V was cut back by 11 bases and J by 0 bases. CDR1 SEHNR and CDR2 FQNEAQ come from the germline V gene (reference sequence). The CDR3 extends over 16 amino acids. The CDR3 reads CAYSSLQGPFSYEQYF. CDR3 DNA: TGTGCCTACAGCAGCTTACAGGGGCCGTTCTCCTACGAGCAGTACTTC.

This clonotype was recorded at least ten times. CDR3 sequence: CASSRPNQPQHF. The CDR3 DNA sequence: TGTGCCAGCAGTAGGCCCAATCAGCCCCAGCATTTT. The chain employs TRBV12-3 or TRBV12-4 and TRBJ1-5; unclear D gene. V was shortened by 5 bases and J by 3 bases, with 5 bases between the two germline ends. CDR3 length: 12 residues.

This clonotype was counted at least ten times. V is TRBV5-1 and J is TRBJ2-1; 10 nucleotides line up with TRBD1. The ends lost 4 bases at V and 8 bases at J; junction bases unmatched: 12. Germline-derived CDR1 and CDR2 are SGHRS and YFSETQ. CDR3 length equals 16 residues. The CDR3 loop reads CASSTPTGGYEDEQFF. The CDR3 DNA follows: TGCGCCAGCAGCACACCGACAGGGGGCTATGAGGATGAGCAGTTCTTC.

This clonotype was observed a few times. This chain joins TRBV19 and TRBJ1-3; D not resolved. Germline V gene sequence: CDR1 LNHDA, CDR2 SQIVND (reference sequence). The CDR3 has 17 amino acids. V lost 2 bases to trimming and J lost 0 bases, with 14 bases between them. CDR3 in amino acids: CASSIFYEEGSGNTIYF. The CDR3 nucleotides read TGTGCCAGTAGTATATTCTACGAGGAGGGCTCTGGAAACACCATATATTTT.

The chain joins TRBV5-1 to TRBJ2-1; D is uncertain. The germline gives CDR1 SGHRS, CDR2 YFSETQ. V was clipped by 1 base and J by 0 bases, with 14 bases between them. The CDR3 loop spans 17 amino acids. Here the CDR3 DNA reads TGCGCCAGCAGCTTGTTCGGGTATTCACTCTCCTACAATGAGCAGTTCTTC. Protein: CASSLFGYSLSYNEQFF.

The chain couples TRBV6-5 to TRBJ2-3; no firm D call. Per germline, CDR1 MNHEY and CDR2 SVGAGI. V lost 0 bases and J 3 bases, leaving 7 bases between the germline ends. The CDR3 is 14 residues long. The CDR3 nucleotides are TGTGCCAGCAGTTACTCGCAAGAAACAGATACGCAGTATTTT. Translated, it gives CASSYSQETDTQYF.

V gene TRBV10-3 combines with J gene TRBJ1-2, with 11 nucleotides matching TRBD1. Trimming took 2 bases from V and 4 from J; bases not matched to a gene: 9. CDR1 and CDR2 from the germline V gene are ENHRY and SYGVKD. The CDR3 is 17 residues long. The DNA of the CDR3 is TGTGCCATCAGTGAGACCCTGGGACAGGGGGAACGCTATGGCTACACCTTC. It is translated as CAISETLGQGERYGYTF.

This clonotype was seen ten or more times. The V call is TRBV7-6, the J call TRBJ2-2, with a tentative D call TRBD1 (6 bases). The germline V gene encodes CDR1 SGHVS and CDR2 FNYEAQ. The germline V and J ends were trimmed by 5 bases and 0 bases, with 13 bases remaining between them. The CDR3 runs 16 residues. The CDR3 loop reads CASSPRQATNTGELFF. CDR3 DNA sequence: TGTGCCAGCAGCCCCAGACAGGCCACGAACACCGGGGAGCTGTTTTTT.

V and J are TRBV7-2 and TRBJ1-2; TRBD1 aligns across 7 bases. The germline CDR1 and CDR2 sequences are SGHTA and FQGNSA. The CDR3 runs to 14 residues. Germline trimming cut 3 bases from V and 1 base from J; bases unmatched to any gene: 2. This CDR3 is CASSFGTVNYGYTF. The CDR3 coding sequence is TGTGCCAGCAGCTTCGGGACAGTTAACTATGGCTACACCTTC.

This clonotype was observed a few times. The chain recombines TRBV5-1 with TRBJ1-3; 7 bases are a match to TRBD1. The germline gives CDR1 SGHRS, CDR2 YFSETQ. This CDR3 is built from 14 residues. Trimming at V came to 6 bases and at J to 9 bases, leaving 12 bases not matched to a gene. The CDR3 protein is CASTPGTAEGTIYF. The CDR3 DNA reads as TGCGCCAGCACGCCTGGGACAGCCGAGGGCACCATATATTTT.

This clonotype has a handful of counts. V usage is TRBV18 and J usage is TRBJ1-1; D unclear. Germline CDR1 KGHSH, CDR2 LQKENI. The CDR3 runs to 13 residues. The V end was cut by 4 bases, the J end by 1 base, with 7 bases between. The CDR3 DNA follows: TGTGCCAGCTCACAGACACAGAACACTGAAGCTTTCTTT. Amino acid sequence: CASSQTQNTEAFF.

In its sample, this clonotype was seen a few times. J is TRBJ2-7 and V is TRBV12-3 or TRBV12-4; 9 nucleotides line up with TRBD1. The CDR3 contains 15 residues. V was clipped by 3 bases and J by 4 bases; unmatched bases: 7. The CDR3 spells CASSFVGTGKYEQYF. As DNA, the CDR3 is TGTGCCAGCAGTTTCGTCGGGACAGGGAAATACGAGCAGTACTTC.

The chain couples TRBV5-1 to TRBJ2-5; the D is unclear. CDR1 and CDR2 (germline): SGHRS, YFSETQ. V was cut by 4 bases and J by 9 bases, with 19 bases left in between. This CDR3 spans 14 amino acids. The CDR3 nucleotides read TGCGCCAGCAGCCCGCAGCCGTCTCACGAGGCCCAGTACTTC. This encodes CASSPQPSHEAQYF.

This clonotype was seen only a few times. The chain joins TRBV4-1 to TRBJ2-4; tentative D call: TRBD2 (5 bases). The germline V and J ends were trimmed by 0 bases and 0 bases, with 12 bases remaining between them. Germline CDR1 reads MGHRA; CDR2 reads YSYEKL. CDR3 length equals 17 residues. The CDR3 sequence: CASSQDLWGVAKNIQYF. CDR3 nucleotides: TGCGCCAGCAGCCAAGATTTGTGGGGAGTAGCCAAAAACATTCAGTACTTC.

This clonotype was seen a handful of times. V and J are TRBV11-2 and TRBJ2-3; perhaps TRBD2 as D (6 bases). The CDR3 extends over 14 amino acids. CDR1 and CDR2 (germline): SGHAT, FQNNGV. V was pared by 6 bases and J by 4 bases, with 14 bases between. The CDR3 region is CASRSPRGSDTQYF. The DNA for the CDR3 is TGTGCCAGCAGGTCGCCACGGGGGTCAGATACGCAGTATTTT.

This clonotype was recorded a few times. The chain carries TRBV19 and TRBJ1-2, with 7 bases lining up with TRBD1. The CDR3 length is 14 residues. The V gene end was trimmed by 4 bases and the J gene end by 0 bases; junction bases not matched to a gene: 2. CDR1 is LNHDA, CDR2 SQIVND, per germline (reference sequence). CDR3 residues: CASSTGQPNYGYTF. The CDR3 coding sequence is TGTGCCAGTAGTACGGGACAGCCTAACTATGGCTACACCTTC. Supplemented by reference TRBV19 and TRBJ1-2, the full variable domain reads DGGITQSPKYLFRKEGQNVTLSCEQNLNHDAMYWYRQDPGQGLRLIYYSQIVNDFQKGDIAEGYSVSREKKESFPLTVTSAQKNPTAFYLCASSTGQPNYGYTFGSGTRLTVV.

The gene calls are TRBV10-3 and TRBJ2-1, with 15 nucleotides matching TRBD2. The CDR3 loop spans 15 amino acids. V shed 5 bases, J shed 7 bases, and the junction held 3 bases outside the gene matches. CDR1 and CDR2 (germline): ENHRY, SYGVKD. The CDR3 here is CAISRTSGGENEQFF. As DNA, the CDR3 is TGTGCCATCAGTCGGACTAGCGGGGGGGAAAATGAGCAGTTCTTC.

This chain joins TRBV7-9 and TRBJ1-5; perhaps TRBD1 as D (6 bases). The germline V gene encodes CDR1 SEHNR and CDR2 FQNEAQ (reference sequence). This CDR3 comprises 14 residues. Between the trimmed V and J ends, which lost 5 bases and 5 bases, there was a span of 13 bases. DNA for the CDR3: TGTGCCAGCAGCCCGGACAGTTTCTATCAGCCCCAGCATTTT. This encodes CASSPDSFYQPQHF.